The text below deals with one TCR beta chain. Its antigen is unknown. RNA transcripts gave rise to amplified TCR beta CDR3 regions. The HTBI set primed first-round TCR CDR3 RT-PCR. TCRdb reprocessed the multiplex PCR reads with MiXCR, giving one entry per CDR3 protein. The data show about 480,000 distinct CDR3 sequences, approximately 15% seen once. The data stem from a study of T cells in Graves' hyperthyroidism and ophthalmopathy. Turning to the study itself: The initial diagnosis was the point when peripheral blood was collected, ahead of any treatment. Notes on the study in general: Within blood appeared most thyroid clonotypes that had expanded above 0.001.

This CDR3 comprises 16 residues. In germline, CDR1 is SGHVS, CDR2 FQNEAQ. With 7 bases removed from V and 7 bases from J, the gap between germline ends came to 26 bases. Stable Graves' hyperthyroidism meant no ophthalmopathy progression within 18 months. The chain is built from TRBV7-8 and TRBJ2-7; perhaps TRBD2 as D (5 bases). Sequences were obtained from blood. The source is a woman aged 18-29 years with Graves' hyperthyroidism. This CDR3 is CASTFSRAPRATEQYF. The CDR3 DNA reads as TGTGCCAGCACCTTCTCACGGGCGCCGCGGGCCACTGAGCAGTACTTC.